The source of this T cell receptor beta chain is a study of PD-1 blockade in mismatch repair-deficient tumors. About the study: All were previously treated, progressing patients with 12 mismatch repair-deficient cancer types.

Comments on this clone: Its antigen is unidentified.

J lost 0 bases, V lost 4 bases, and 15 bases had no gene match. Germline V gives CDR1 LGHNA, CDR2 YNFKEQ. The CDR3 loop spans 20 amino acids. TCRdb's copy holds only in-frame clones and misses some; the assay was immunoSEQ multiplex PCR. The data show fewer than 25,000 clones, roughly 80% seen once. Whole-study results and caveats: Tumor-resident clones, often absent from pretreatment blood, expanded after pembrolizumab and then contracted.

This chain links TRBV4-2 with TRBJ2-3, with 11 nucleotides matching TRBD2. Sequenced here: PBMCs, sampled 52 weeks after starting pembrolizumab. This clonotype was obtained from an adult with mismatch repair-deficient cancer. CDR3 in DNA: TGTGCCAGCAGCCCTCTAGGTGTCGGGACTAGCGGACTTAGCACAGATACGCAGTATTTT. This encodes CASSPLGVGTSGLSTDTQYF.